This TCR beta chain came from a study of neoadjuvant anti-PD-1 for oral cavity cancer. Stated time point: after neoadjuvant nivolumab, at surgical resection. The CDR3 totals 13 residues. Germline V gene sequence: CDR1 SGHVS, CDR2 FQNEAQ. Trimming left V 5 bases short and J 4 bases short, with 11 bases between. This clone was seen a handful of times. Sequenced by immunoSEQ multiplex PCR; TCRdb stores in-frame clones only, minus some. The sample lists roughly 8,100 clones, roughly 70% occurring once. The input for sequencing was PBMCs, taken after nivolumab (anti-PD-1) treatment. The chain is built from TRBV7-8 and TRBJ1-2, with D unresolved. This clonotype originated in a person between 35 and 79 years old with oral cavity squamous cell carcinoma. The CDR3 nucleotides are TGTGCCAGCAGCCAAACCGCTATCTATGGCTACACCTTC. The encoded protein is CASSQTAIYGYTF.